This TCR beta chain was recovered during a study of blood T cells in healthy people across ages. Together with a sample-barcoded 5' primer, a J-beta primer mix was included in a second PCR lasting about 7 to 12 cycles. TCRdb re-called the 5' RACE reads with MiXCR, one entry per CDR3 protein. The data show 1.5 million to 1.9 million distinct CDR3 sequences, around 40% seen once. The study drew donors from healthy Caucasian individuals in Russia aged roughly 6 to 90. CDR3 length equals 12 residues. Germline V CDR1 and CDR2: MNHEY, SVGAGI. As concerns this clonotype: The germline gene is not matched at one end of the junction; a read error may be the cause.

This chain uses TRBV6-5 with TRBJ2-1, with D hard to call. The specimen sequenced was blood. The source is a woman under 30 in good health. CDR3 in DNA: TGTGCCAGCAGTAACTCAGGCGATGAGCAGTTCTTC. Translation gives CASSNSGDEQFF.